The present TCR beta chain was sequenced within a study of blood T cell repertoires in COVID-19. Study-level information: Whether acute or convalescent, the COVID-19 samples came from the United States, Italy and Spain. The analysed material was cDNA or gDNA that came from T cells, B-cell-depleted T cells, or PBMCs.

In the authors' methods: The authors estimated nucleated cell counts from reference gene primer amplification. Produced via immunoSEQ multiplex PCR; TCRdb's table is partial and in-frame only. Clone size and V and J calls were adopted from that table, with D and trimming inferred from the DNA. The repertoire holds approximately 210,000 clones, with 86% as singletons. The ends lost 3 bases at V and 5 bases at J; junction bases unmatched: 9. Per the germline V gene, CDR1 is MNHNS and CDR2 is SASEGT. The CDR3 contains 16 residues. Sequences were obtained from peripheral blood. This chain connects TRBV6-1 to TRBJ1-4; 7 positions match TRBD1. The receptor was isolated from a woman aged 70 to 79 with acute or convalescent COVID-19. The CDR3 region has the DNA TGTGCCAGCAGTGACAGGGACAGCTTTTCAAATGAAAAACTGTTTTTT. This encodes CASSDRDSFSNEKLFF.